A single sample is the source of the 19 T cell receptor beta chains below, sequenced in a study of OX40 agonist ivuxolimab in advanced cancers. Clones were sequenced by immunoSEQ multiplex PCR, and TCRdb holds only the in-frame ones, with some missing. The table records under 35,000 clones, roughly 90% of them present only once. Sequencing used CD4+ or CD8+ T cells sorted from blood, obtained in a trial of the OX40 agonist ivuxolimab. The receptors come from an adult with an advanced solid tumor such as melanoma, head and neck, liver or kidney cancer.

This chain's CDR3 is CALTGTANYEQYF. For the CDR3, the DNA is TGTGCCCTCACGGGGACAGCGAACTACGAGCAGTACTTC. The chain couples TRBV30 to TRBJ2-7; 7 bases agree with TRBD1. The CDR3 spans 13 residues. V gave up 8 bases and J gave up 3 bases; unmatched junction bases: 10. The germline CDR1 and CDR2 sequences are GTSNPN and SVGIG (reference sequence).

This chain connects TRBV28 to TRBJ2-7, with D perhaps TRBD2 (5 bases). CDR1 and CDR2 from the germline V gene are MDHEN and SYDVKM. This CDR3 is 11 amino acids long. Trimming removed 7 bases at V and 6 bases at J, with 10 bases between. The CDR3 spells CASIRGFEQYF. CDR3 in DNA: TGTGCCAGCATCCGCGGGTTCGAGCAGTACTTC.

This clone was counted once. CDR3 in DNA: TGTGCCAGCAGCTTAGTAGGGGGGAGCCGGCCGGGCTACCAGTTCTTC. Its translation: CASSLVGGSRPGYQFF. V usage is TRBV7-8 and J usage is TRBJ2-1; D may match TRBD1 or TRBD2 (6 bases each). The CDR3 is 16 amino acids. Between the trimmed V and J ends, which lost 1 base and 13 bases, there was a span of 23 bases. In germline, CDR1 is SGHVS, CDR2 FQNEAQ.

CDR3 sequence reads: CSTSVATTGEQYF. The CDR3 region has the DNA TGCAGCACCTCGGTTGCTACTACGGGCGAGCAGTACTTC. The chain has TRBV29-1 and TRBJ2-7; no firm D call. Germline V lookup: CDR1 SQVTM, CDR2 ANQGSEA. The CDR3 extends over 13 amino acids. V lost 8 bases, J lost 6 bases, and 20 bases lay in between.

The DNA for the CDR3 is TGTGCCAGCAGTTTATTAGGCCAGGGGAGCGAAGCTTTCTTT. This codes for CASSLLGQGSEAFF. V and J are TRBV28 and TRBJ1-1; the D gene is possibly TRBD1 (6 bases). This CDR3 spans 14 amino acids. V was cut by 1 base and J by 8 bases, with 14 bases left in between. Germline V lookup: CDR1 MDHEN, CDR2 SYDVKM.

The chain links TRBV13 to TRBJ2-2, with D perhaps matching TRBD1 (6 bases). Per germline, CDR1 PRHDT and CDR2 FYEKMQ (reference sequence). V lost 4 bases and J lost 7, with 10 bases in between. The CDR3 runs to 13 residues. The DNA of the CDR3 is TGTGCCAGCAGCTCCGTAGGGGGCGGGGAGCTGTTTTTT. Its protein product is CASSSVGGGELFF. Looking up the rest from reference TRBV13 and TRBJ2-2 gives the full variable domain: AAGVIQSPRHLIKEKRETATLKCYPIPRHDTVYWYQQGPGQDPQFLISFYEKMQSDKGSIPDRFSAQQFSDYHSELNMSSLELGDSALYFCASSSVGGGELFFGEGSRLTVL.

The chain combines TRBV13 with TRBJ2-7, with 10 positions matching TRBD1. Germline CDR1 reads PRHDT; CDR2 reads FYEKMQ (reference sequence). Unmatched junction bases numbered 19, after V lost 5 bases and J lost 0 bases. This CDR3 has 20 amino acids. The CDR3 region is CASSPRVGQGKITLSYEQYF. DNA for the CDR3: TGTGCCAGCAGCCCCCGGGTGGGACAGGGGAAAATTACCCTCTCCTACGAGCAGTACTTC.

Only one count was recorded for this clone. The chain joins TRBV4-3 to TRBJ2-5; D gene ambiguous. Trimming took 2 bases from V and 5 from J, leaving 15 bases between them. CDR1 is LGHNA and CDR2 is YSLEER in the germline V gene. This CDR3 has 15 residues. CDR3 loop: CASSQSIVNGETQYF. CDR3 nucleotide sequence: TGCGCCAGCAGCCAATCAATAGTCAATGGGGAGACCCAGTACTTC.

J is TRBJ2-1 and V is TRBV4-1; a weak D match, TRBD2 (5 bases). Germline V CDR1 and CDR2: MGHRA, YSYEKL. The CDR3 is made up of 13 amino acids. The ends were cut back, 5 bases at V and 7 bases at J, with 12 bases in the middle. This CDR3 is CASSNDYLNEQFF. In DNA form, the CDR3 reads TGCGCCAGCAGCAACGACTATCTGAATGAGCAGTTCTTC.

This clone appeared a single time. This sequence joins TRBV27 and TRBJ1-2; a weak D match, TRBD1 (6 bases). V was clipped by 3 bases and J by 5 bases, with 13 bases between them. This CDR3 spans 14 amino acids. CDR1 and CDR2 (germline): MNHEY, SMNVEV (reference sequence). The CDR3 loop is CASSFGRGGYGYTF. CDR3 nucleotides: TGTGCCAGCAGTTTCGGTAGGGGGGGATATGGCTACACCTTC.

This clone was seen a handful of times. The chain is built from TRBV4-1 and TRBJ1-5; TRBD1 is a possible D gene (5 bases). The length of the CDR3 is 18 residues. Germline V gene sequence: CDR1 MGHRA, CDR2 YSYEKL. Trimming cost V 0 bases and J 4 bases, with 19 bases left between them. The CDR3 DNA reads as TGCGCCAGCAGCCAAGAAATAGCCACCGGGGCAGGGAATCAGCCCCAGCATTTT. Translated: CASSQEIATGAGNQPQHF.

The chain carries TRBV19 and TRBJ2-1; 9 bases agree with TRBD2. The CDR3 extends over 13 amino acids. J gave up 4 bases and V 8 bases, and 3 bases lay outside the gene matches. Germline assignment: CDR1 LNHDA and CDR2 SQIVND (reference sequence). The CDR3 sequence: CASRAGGYNEQFF. CDR3 coding DNA: TGTGCCAGTCGCGCGGGAGGGTACAATGAGCAGTTCTTC.

V usage is TRBV13 and J usage is TRBJ2-7; TRBD2 matches at 13 bases. The ends lost 8 bases at V and 0 bases at J; junction bases unmatched: 19. The germline V gene encodes CDR1 PRHDT and CDR2 FYEKMQ (reference sequence). The CDR3 covers 20 residues. CDR3 nucleotides: TGTGCCAGCGCCGTTCTTGGGACTAGCGGGATAACTACCAGCTCCTACGAGCAGTACTTC. Translation: CASAVLGTSGITTSSYEQYF. Together with reference TRBV13 and TRBJ2-7, the CDR3 gives the full variable domain: AAGVIQSPRHLIKEKRETATLKCYPIPRHDTVYWYQQGPGQDPQFLISFYEKMQSDKGSIPDRFSAQQFSDYHSELNMSSLELGDSALYFCASAVLGTSGITTSSYEQYFGPGTRLTVT.

This chain uses TRBV10-3 with TRBJ2-3; D unresolved. The CDR3 covers 12 residues. V was cut by 3 bases and J by 6 bases, with 7 bases left in between. The germline V gene encodes CDR1 ENHRY and CDR2 SYGVKD. The CDR3 DNA sequence: TGTGCCATCAGTGAAAAGTCGGATACGCAGTATTTT. Protein: CAISEKSDTQYF.

The genes are TRBV7-8 and TRBJ1-1, with D tentatively TRBD1 (5 bases). This CDR3 has 15 amino acids. CDR1 is SGHVS, CDR2 FQNEAQ, per germline. The V and J ends lost 1 base and 6 bases respectively, with 15 bases between them. CDR3 coding DNA: TGTGCCAGCAGCTTAGGACCCCTAGGGGCCCCTGAAGCTTTCTTT. It encodes CASSLGPLGAPEAFF.

The chain links TRBV12-5 to TRBJ1-1, with D hard to call. With 6 bases removed from V and 0 bases from J, the gap between germline ends came to 8 bases. CDR1 is LGHNT and CDR2 is FRNRAP in the germline V gene. The CDR3 extends over 13 amino acids. The chain's CDR3 is CASGHSLNTEAFF. CDR3 in DNA: TGTGCTAGTGGGCACAGCCTGAACACTGAAGCTTTCTTT.

The chain links TRBV11-3 to TRBJ1-6; D gene unclear. V dropped 4 bases and J dropped 7 bases, with 8 bases sitting between them. The CDR3 is 13 residues long. Germline CDR1 reads SGHNT; CDR2 reads YENEEA. CDR3 sequence (DNA): TGTGCCAGCAGCTACCGCTTAAATTCACCCCTCCACTTT. Its translation: CASSYRLNSPLHF.

V and J are TRBV28 and TRBJ1-1, with unresolved D. V was pared by 4 bases and J by 0 bases, with 12 bases between. The CDR3 length is 15 residues. CDR1 is MDHEN, CDR2 SYDVKM, per germline. In DNA, the CDR3 is TGTGCCAGCAGTTCCTGGGCTGCCATGAACACTGAAGCTTTCTTT. This encodes CASSSWAAMNTEAFF.

The chain recombines TRBV27 with TRBJ2-7; the match to TRBD2 covers 8 bases. The CDR3 spans 17 residues. CDR1 and CDR2 from the germline V gene are MNHEY and SMNVEV (reference sequence). With V trimmed by 6 bases and J by 7 bases, 20 bases remained unmatched. The CDR3 loop is CASSLVLSQAGAREQYF. The CDR3 region has the DNA TGTGCCAGCAGCTTAGTTTTAAGTCAAGCGGGAGCAAGGGAGCAGTACTTC.